The TCR beta chain described here comes from a study of shared clonotypes between healthy human individuals. Study observations and caveats: Generally, estimated richness proved larger in naive subsets than it did in memory subsets.

Clones were read by immunoSEQ multiplex PCR, and TCRdb kept only the in-frame ones, dropping some. The sample lists about 960,000 clones, over 75% occurring once. With 1 base clipped from V and 2 bases from J, the junction kept 10 bases outside the gene matches. The CDR3 runs to 17 residues. As regards this clone: Antigen unknown.

The chain has TRBV23-1 and TRBJ2-5; 7 bases align to TRBD1. TRBV23-1 is marked as an open reading frame, function uncertain. Source material: memory CD4+ T cells sorted from blood. Subset of the sample: CD45RA-negative fraction. The TCR was taken from a man between 18 and 29 years old in good health. The CDR3 spells CASSQWPHRGEQETQYF. Here the CDR3 DNA reads TGCGCCAGCAGTCAATGGCCCCACAGGGGTGAACAAGAGACCCAGTACTTC.